This passage covers 25 T cell receptor beta chains from one sample sequenced in a study of cytomegalovirus exposure and HLA in healthy donors. The primer mix had 60 Vbeta and 13 Jbeta primers. Some clones are missing from TCRdb's copy, which holds only in-frame ones; the method was immunoSEQ multiplex PCR. Here the sample table reports some 130,000 clones. The specimen sequenced was PBMCs. The receptors were gathered from a man between 18 and 35 years old in good health and CMV-seronegative.

The chain carries TRBV7-2 and TRBJ1-2, with D perhaps matching TRBD1 (5 bases). The germline V and J ends were trimmed by 4 bases and 4 bases, with 19 bases remaining between them. The CDR3 consists of 16 residues. Germline CDR1 is SGHTA and CDR2 is FQGNSA. The CDR3 bases are TGTGCCAGCAGCTGGAATCTCCCCGGGACTGGCTATGGCTACACCTTC. It encodes CASSWNLPGTGYGYTF.

This rearrangement joins TRBV19 to TRBJ2-6; 7 nucleotides align to TRBD1. CDR3 size: 18 residues. Unmatched junction bases numbered 13, after V lost 4 bases and J lost 4 bases. Germline CDR1 and CDR2: LNHDA and SQIVND (reference sequence). CDR3 nucleotides: TGTGCCAGTAGTACCAGCGGAGGAAGGGGGCGCGGGGCCAACGTCCTGACTTTC. It translates to CASSTSGGRGRGANVLTF.

The chain combines TRBV2 with TRBJ1-2, with unresolved D. Germline V gene data show CDR1 as SNHLY and CDR2 as FYNNEI. Trimming removed 3 bases at V and 1 base at J, with 9 bases between. The CDR3 has 14 residues. The CDR3 here is CASSEEALNYGYTF. The DNA of the CDR3 is TGTGCCAGCAGTGAGGAGGCCCTTAACTATGGCTACACCTTC. Combining the CDR3 with reference TRBV2 and TRBJ1-2 gives the whole variable domain EPEVTQTPSHQVTQMGQEVILRCVPISNHLYFYWYRQILGQKVEFLVSFYNNEISEKSEIFDDQFSVERPDGSNFTLKIRSTKLEDSAMYFCASSEEALNYGYTFGSGTRLTVV.

CDR3 sequence reads: CASSPDRERAFF. As DNA, the CDR3 is TGTGCCAGCAGCCCTGACAGGGAACGGGCTTTCTTT. The chain links TRBV7-9 to TRBJ1-1, with 7 bases fitting TRBD1. V was clipped by 5 bases and J by 11 bases; unmatched bases: 8. The V gene's germline CDR1 is SEHNR and CDR2 FQNEAQ (reference sequence). This CDR3 spans 12 amino acids.

The CDR3 region is CASRDRDGYTF. The CDR3 DNA is TGTGCCAGCAGGGACAGGGATGGCTACACCTTC. The rearrangement joins TRBV28 to TRBJ1-2; 8 nucleotides align to TRBD1. Germline trimming cut 6 bases from V and 6 bases from J; bases unmatched to any gene: 0. This CDR3 region has 11 residues. Germline values: CDR1 MDHEN, CDR2 SYDVKM.

V is TRBV25-1 and J is TRBJ2-1, with 7 bases matching TRBD1. V shed 7 bases and J 6 bases; nucleotides not matched to a gene: 12. CDR3 length equals 15 residues. The germline CDR1 and CDR2 sequences are MGHDK and SYGVNS. The CDR3 DNA reads TGTGCCAGCACAGGGGACAGACCCCCTGGCAATGAGCAGTTCTTC. Its translation: CASTGDRPPGNEQFF.

CDR3 DNA sequence: TGTGCCTGGAGTCCAAGGACAGGGGGAGATCAGCCCCAGCATTTT. Its translation: CAWSPRTGGDQPQHF. The chain carries TRBV30 and TRBJ1-5; TRBD1 matches 10 bases. J gave up 5 bases and V 2 bases, and 6 bases lay outside the gene matches. The CDR3 is made up of 15 amino acids. The germline gives CDR1 GTSNPN, CDR2 SVGIG (reference sequence).

This rearrangement joins TRBV28 to TRBJ2-7; D is unresolved. This CDR3 region has 15 residues. Between the trimmed V and J ends, which lost 6 bases and 3 bases, there was a span of 18 bases. Germline CDR1 MDHEN, CDR2 SYDVKM. This CDR3 reads CASSPPQTIFYEQYF. The CDR3 DNA reads as TGTGCCAGCAGCCCCCCACAGACGATATTCTACGAGCAGTACTTC.

The gene calls are TRBV13 and TRBJ1-2; 7 nucleotides align to TRBD1. Germline V CDR1 and CDR2: PRHDT, FYEKMQ (reference sequence). The CDR3 is 13 residues long. J lost 8 bases, V lost 4 bases, and 7 bases had no gene match. The CDR3 DNA sequence: TGTGCCAGCAGCTCGGGACAGAACGGAGGCTACACCTTC. As protein: CASSSGQNGGYTF.

The V gene is TRBV28, the J gene TRBJ2-3; 8 bases map to TRBD2. Germline loops: CDR1 MDHEN, CDR2 SYDVKM. V gave up 4 bases and J gave up 1 base; unmatched junction bases: 7. The CDR3 spans 16 residues. The CDR3 here is CASSSVAGGGTDTQYF. As DNA, the CDR3 is TGTGCCAGCAGTTCTGTAGCCGGGGGGGGCACAGATACGCAGTATTTT.

V usage is TRBV5-5 and J usage is TRBJ1-1, with 9 bases matching TRBD1. The CDR3 runs 14 residues. In germline, CDR1 is SGHKS, CDR2 YYEKEE (reference sequence). The ends lost 2 bases at V and 8 bases at J; junction bases unmatched: 7. In nucleotides, the CDR3 is TGTGCCAGCAGCTTTGGACAGGGGATTCGAGAAGCTTTCTTT. Protein product: CASSFGQGIREAFF.

The chain is built from TRBV2 and TRBJ2-5, with 7 bases identical to TRBD2. CDR3 length: 16 residues. V trimming: 3 bases; J trimming: 5 bases; junction bases outside the gene matches: 12. Germline CDR1 SNHLY, CDR2 FYNNEI. In DNA form, the CDR3 reads TGTGCCAGCAGTGAGACGGCCACACTGGGGGGGGAGACCCAGTACTTC. This codes for CASSETATLGGETQYF.

The V call is TRBV7-9, the J call TRBJ2-1; 13 bases are a match to TRBD2. The V and J ends lost 5 bases and 9 bases, in that order; junction bases with no gene match: 4. Germline CDR1 SEHNR, CDR2 FQNEAQ (reference sequence). The CDR3 is made up of 14 amino acids. CDR3 nucleotide sequence: TGTGCCAGCAGCCCGGGACTAGCGGGGATTGAGCAGTTCTTC. Translation: CASSPGLAGIEQFF.

The rearrangement uses TRBV5-1 and TRBJ2-3, with 9 nucleotides matching TRBD1. V was clipped by 4 bases and J by 5 bases; unmatched bases: 8. The germline V gene has CDR1 SGHRS and CDR2 YFSETQ. The CDR3 length is 15 residues. As DNA, the CDR3 is TGCGCCAGCAGCCTACAGGGGGCGCAGGGAGATACGCAGTATTTT. Its translation is CASSLQGAQGDTQYF.

The chain combines TRBV7-2 with TRBJ2-3; 12 bases are shared with TRBD2. From germline, CDR1 is SGHTA and CDR2 FQGNSA. J was trimmed by 3 bases and V by 6 bases; bases with no gene match: 10. The CDR3 is 17 residues long. CDR3 DNA sequence: TGTGCCAGCAGTTATCCCGGGACTAGCGGGTGGACAGATACGCAGTATTTT. Translated: CASSYPGTSGWTDTQYF.

This chain uses TRBV19 with TRBJ1-2; D is undetermined. This CDR3 is built from 17 residues. Trimming removed 1 base from V and 5 bases from J, with 20 bases in between. Germline assignment: CDR1 LNHDA and CDR2 SQIVND (reference sequence). CDR3 region: CASSIVGSGPGGYGYTF. The CDR3, as DNA: TGTGCCAGTAGTATAGTAGGTTCAGGCCCAGGTGGTTATGGCTACACCTTC.

The V and J genes are TRBV7-3 and TRBJ2-5; D is possibly TRBD1 (5 bases). Germline CDR1 SGHTA, CDR2 FQGTGA. CDR3 size: 13 residues. V shed 0 bases and J shed 8 bases, with 10 bases lying between them. CDR3: CASSLTRQGTQYF. The CDR3 coding sequence is TGTGCCAGCAGCTTAACGCGTCAGGGAACCCAGTACTTC.

The rearrangement links TRBV18 to TRBJ1-4; D unclear. From germline, CDR1 is KGHSH and CDR2 LQKENI. The V end was cut by 0 bases, the J end by 0 bases, with 5 bases between. The CDR3 length is 15 residues. CDR3 coding DNA: TGTGCCAGCTCACCACCGTCTCCAACTAATGAAAAACTGTTTTTT. Its translation: CASSPPSPTNEKLFF.

The rearrangement joins TRBV19 to TRBJ2-7, with TRBD2 matching over 8 bases. With V trimmed by 5 bases and J by 6 bases, 9 bases remained unmatched. The CDR3 extends over 14 amino acids. Looked up from germline, CDR1 is LNHDA and CDR2 is SQIVND (reference sequence). The CDR3 sequence: CASSLAGLAREQYF. The CDR3 DNA sequence: TGTGCCAGTAGTTTAGCGGGGTTAGCGCGCGAGCAGTACTTC.

The chain is built from TRBV5-4 and TRBJ1-1; no firm D call. Germline V gene lookup returns CDR1 SGHNT and CDR2 YYREEE (reference sequence). The CDR3 runs 13 residues. V lost 0 bases and J lost 6, with 9 bases in between. The CDR3 region is CASSLAGSPEAFF. CDR3 nucleotides: TGTGCCAGCAGCTTGGCCGGGTCCCCTGAAGCTTTCTTT.

J is TRBJ2-5 and V is TRBV2; weak D call: TRBD2 (5 bases). CDR1 is SNHLY, CDR2 FYNNEI, per germline. The CDR3 is 14 amino acids. V was pared by 6 bases and J by 3 bases, with 14 bases between. The CDR3 loop reads CASSRGAAEETQYF. The CDR3 nucleotides are TGTGCCAGCAGCCGGGGAGCGGCTGAAGAGACCCAGTACTTC.

The chain carries TRBV28 and TRBJ2-7; D unresolved. Germline V gives CDR1 MDHEN, CDR2 SYDVKM. The V end lost 4 bases, the J end lost 2 bases, and 6 bases lay between the germline ends. The CDR3 has 12 amino acids. As DNA, the CDR3 is TGTGCCAGCAGTTCCCGAGCCTACGAGCAGTACTTC. This encodes CASSSRAYEQYF.

V is TRBV4-3 and J is TRBJ2-7; D is ambiguous. V was pared by 1 base and J by 3 bases, with 10 bases between. This CDR3 contains 14 residues. CDR1 and CDR2 (germline): LGHNA, YSLEER. DNA for the CDR3: TGCGCCAGCAGCCAAGGTCACCACAACTACGAGCAGTACTTC. Residues: CASSQGHHNYEQYF.

This chain joins TRBV4-1 and TRBJ2-2, with 9 nucleotides matching TRBD1. The germline V gene encodes CDR1 MGHRA and CDR2 YSYEKL. The length of the CDR3 is 20 residues. The ends lost 3 bases at V and 6 bases at J; junction bases unmatched: 20. CDR3 nucleotides: TGCGCCAGCAGCCACGGAGGGACAGGGTGGGGGGAGGACAACGCCGGGGAGCTGTTTTTT. It specifies CASSHGGTGWGEDNAGELFF.

The CDR3 loop reads CASSVGDYGYTF. The CDR3 DNA is TGTGCCAGCAGTGTTGGAGACTATGGCTACACCTTC. The chain is built from TRBV28 and TRBJ1-2; D is uncertain. CDR1 and CDR2 (germline): MDHEN, SYDVKM. V shed 5 bases and J shed 3 bases, with 7 bases lying between them. The CDR3 spans 12 residues.